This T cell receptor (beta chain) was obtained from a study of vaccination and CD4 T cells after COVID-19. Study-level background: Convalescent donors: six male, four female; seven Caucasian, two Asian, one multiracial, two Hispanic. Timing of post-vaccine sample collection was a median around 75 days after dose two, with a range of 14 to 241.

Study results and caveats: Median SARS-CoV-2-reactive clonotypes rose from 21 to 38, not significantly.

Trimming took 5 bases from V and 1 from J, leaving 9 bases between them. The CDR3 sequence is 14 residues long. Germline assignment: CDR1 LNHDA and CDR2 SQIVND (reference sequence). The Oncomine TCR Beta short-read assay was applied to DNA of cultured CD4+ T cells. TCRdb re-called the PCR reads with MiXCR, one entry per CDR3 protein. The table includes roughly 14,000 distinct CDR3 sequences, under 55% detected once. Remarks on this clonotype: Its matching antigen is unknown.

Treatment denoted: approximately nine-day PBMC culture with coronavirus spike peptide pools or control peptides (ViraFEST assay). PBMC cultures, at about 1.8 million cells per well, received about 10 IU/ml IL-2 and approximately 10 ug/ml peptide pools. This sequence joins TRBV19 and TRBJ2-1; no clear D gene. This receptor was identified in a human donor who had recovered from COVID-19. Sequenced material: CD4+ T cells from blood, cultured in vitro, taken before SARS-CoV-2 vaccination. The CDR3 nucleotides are TGTGCCAGTAGTGAAGACGGTTCCTACAATGAGCAGTTCTTC. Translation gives CASSEDGSYNEQFF.